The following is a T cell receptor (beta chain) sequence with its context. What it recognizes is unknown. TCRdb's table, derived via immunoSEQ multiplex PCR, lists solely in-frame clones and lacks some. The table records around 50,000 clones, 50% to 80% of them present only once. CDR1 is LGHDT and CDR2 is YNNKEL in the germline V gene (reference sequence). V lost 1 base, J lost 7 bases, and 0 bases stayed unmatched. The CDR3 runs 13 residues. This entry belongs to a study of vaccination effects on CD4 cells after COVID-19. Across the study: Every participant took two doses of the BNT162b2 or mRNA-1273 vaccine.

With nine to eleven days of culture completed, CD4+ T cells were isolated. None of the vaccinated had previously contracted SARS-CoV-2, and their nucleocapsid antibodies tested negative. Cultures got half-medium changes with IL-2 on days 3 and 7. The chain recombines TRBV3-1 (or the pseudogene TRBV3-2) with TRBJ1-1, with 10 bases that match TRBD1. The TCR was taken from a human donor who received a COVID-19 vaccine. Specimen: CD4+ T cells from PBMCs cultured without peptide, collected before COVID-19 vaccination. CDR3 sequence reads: CASSQGTGGEAFF. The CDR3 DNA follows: TGTGCCAGCAGCCAAGGGACAGGGGGTGAAGCTTTCTTT.